The text below deals with one TCR beta chain. In the study's own analysis: The assay estimated nucleated cells by amplifying reference gene primers. Assay: immunoSEQ multiplex PCR; the TCRdb copy retains only in-frame clones and omits some. V and J calls and clone size are copied from that table; D and trimming were computed from the DNA. The sample contains 200,000 to 250,000 clones, roughly 85% of which appear only once. These data come from a study of blood T cell repertoires in COVID-19. Study information: Both acute and convalescent COVID-19 samples were obtained from the United States, Italy and Spain. The cDNA or gDNA used as material had been derived from T cells, B-cell-depleted T cells, or PBMCs.

The CDR3 runs 13 residues. Germline assignment: CDR1 ENHRY and CDR2 SYGVKD. The V end was cut by 3 bases, the J end by 14 bases, with 19 bases between. Sequenced input: peripheral blood. This chain joins TRBV10-3 and TRBJ1-2, with a possible D match to TRBD1 (5 bases). The clonotype originates from a man aged 40-49 years with acute or convalescent COVID-19. The CDR3 DNA follows: TGTGCCATCAGTGAAGGTGGGGCCGAGATCGGGACCTTC. It codes for CAISEGGAEIGTF.